Given below is one T cell receptor beta chain in context. Its antigen is still unknown. The CDR3 totals 17 residues. Germline-derived CDR1 and CDR2 are LNHDA and SQIVND (reference sequence). The V and J ends lost 5 bases and 6 bases, in that order; junction bases with no gene match: 11. TCR beta libraries were built with iRepertoire HTBI primers and Arm-PCR of CDR3 regions. TCRdb reanalysed the multiplex PCR reads using MiXCR and keeps one entry per CDR3 protein. Found here are 200,000 to 300,000 distinct CDR3 sequences, 20% to 25% of them singletons; the top ten hold more than 11%. Time point given: newly diagnosed GD, antithyroid drugs for less than 3 months. RNA extracted from PBMCs served as the sequencing template. The source of the sample is a study of regulatory T cells in long-lasting Graves disease. Study-wide results and limits: Persistent disease was characterized by preferential usage of TRBV28, TRBJ1-2 and TRBJ2-5. Newly diagnosed patients shared about a thousand public clonotypes; persistent patients shared more than 2,500.

The source material was peripheral blood mononuclear cells (PBMCs), sampled at new diagnosis, from a patient treated with antithyroid drugs. The TCR originated in a female donor with Graves disease. The chain recombines TRBV19 with TRBJ1-5, with 12 bases that match TRBD1. The CDR3 coding sequence is TGTGCCAGTAGTTCAGGGACAGGGGGCATAATGGTTCAGCCCCAGCATTTT. Translation gives CASSSGTGGIMVQPQHF.